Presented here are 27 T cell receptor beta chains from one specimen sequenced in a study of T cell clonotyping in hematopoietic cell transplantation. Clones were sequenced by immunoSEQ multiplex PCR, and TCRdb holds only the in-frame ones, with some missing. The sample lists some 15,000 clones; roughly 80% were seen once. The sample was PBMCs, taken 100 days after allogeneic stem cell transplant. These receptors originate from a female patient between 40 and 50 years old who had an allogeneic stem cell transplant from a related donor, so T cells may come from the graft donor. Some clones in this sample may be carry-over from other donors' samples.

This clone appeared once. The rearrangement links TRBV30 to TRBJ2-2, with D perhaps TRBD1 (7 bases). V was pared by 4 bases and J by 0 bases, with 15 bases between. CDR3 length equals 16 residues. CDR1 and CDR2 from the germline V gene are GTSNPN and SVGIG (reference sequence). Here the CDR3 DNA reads TGTGCCTGGACCCAGGGGGGCGCCGCGAACACCGGGGAGCTGTTTTTT. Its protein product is CAWTQGGAANTGELFF. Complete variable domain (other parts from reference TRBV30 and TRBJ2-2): SQTIHQWPATLVQPVGSPLSLECTVEGTSNPNLYWYRQAAGRGLQLLFYSVGIGQISSEVPQNLSASRPQDRQFILSSKKLLLSDSGFYLCAWTQGGAANTGELFFGEGSRLTVL.

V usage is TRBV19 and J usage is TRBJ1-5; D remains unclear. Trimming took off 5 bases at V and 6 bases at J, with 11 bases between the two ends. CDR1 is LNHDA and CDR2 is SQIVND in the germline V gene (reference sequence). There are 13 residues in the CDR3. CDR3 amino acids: CASSWGIGQPQHF. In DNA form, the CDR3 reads TGTGCCAGTAGTTGGGGTATCGGTCAGCCCCAGCATTTT.

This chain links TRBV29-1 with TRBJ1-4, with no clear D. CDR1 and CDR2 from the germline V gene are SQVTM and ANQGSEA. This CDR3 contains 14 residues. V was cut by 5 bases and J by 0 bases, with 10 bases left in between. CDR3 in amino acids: CSVSGVATNEKLFF. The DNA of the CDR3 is TGCAGCGTTTCAGGTGTTGCAACTAATGAAAAACTGTTTTTT.

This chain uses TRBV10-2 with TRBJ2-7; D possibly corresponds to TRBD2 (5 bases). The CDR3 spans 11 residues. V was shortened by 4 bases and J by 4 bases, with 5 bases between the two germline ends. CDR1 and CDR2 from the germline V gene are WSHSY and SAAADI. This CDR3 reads CASSGRYEQYF. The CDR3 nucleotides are TGCGCCAGCAGTGGGAGGTACGAGCAGTACTTC.

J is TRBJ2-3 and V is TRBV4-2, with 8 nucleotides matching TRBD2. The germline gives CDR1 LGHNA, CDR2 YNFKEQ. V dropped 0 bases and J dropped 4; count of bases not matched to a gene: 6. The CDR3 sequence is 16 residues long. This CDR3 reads CASSQDAGGGADTQYF. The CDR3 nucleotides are TGTGCCAGCAGCCAAGATGCGGGAGGTGGTGCAGATACGCAGTATTTT.

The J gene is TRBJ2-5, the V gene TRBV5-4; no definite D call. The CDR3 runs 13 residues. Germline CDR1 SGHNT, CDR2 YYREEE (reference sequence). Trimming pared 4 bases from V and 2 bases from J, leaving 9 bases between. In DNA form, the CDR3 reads TGTGCCAGCAGCCGTGGGTCTCAAGAGACCCAGTACTTC. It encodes CASSRGSQETQYF.

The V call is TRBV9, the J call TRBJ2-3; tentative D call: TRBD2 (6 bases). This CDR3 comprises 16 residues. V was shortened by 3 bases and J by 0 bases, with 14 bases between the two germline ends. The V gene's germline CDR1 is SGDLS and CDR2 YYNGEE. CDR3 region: CASSDHGTSSTDTQYF. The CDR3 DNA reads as TGTGCCAGCAGCGACCACGGGACTTCGAGCACAGATACGCAGTATTTT.

CDR3 amino acids: CASRRDPLSTDTQYF. For the CDR3, the DNA is TGTGCCAGCAGACGGGACCCACTTAGCACAGATACGCAGTATTTT. This chain joins TRBV6-5 and TRBJ2-3; either TRBD1 or TRBD2 may supply D (5 bases each). This CDR3 region has 15 residues. The V end lost 6 bases, the J end lost 0 bases, and 13 bases lay between the germline ends. Germline values: CDR1 MNHEY, CDR2 SVGAGI.

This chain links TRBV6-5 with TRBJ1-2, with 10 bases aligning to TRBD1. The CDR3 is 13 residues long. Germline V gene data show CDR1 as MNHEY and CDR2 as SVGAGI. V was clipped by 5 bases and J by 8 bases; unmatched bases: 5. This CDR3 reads CASSRQGAWGYTF. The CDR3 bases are TGTGCCAGCAGTCGACAGGGGGCTTGGGGCTACACCTTC.

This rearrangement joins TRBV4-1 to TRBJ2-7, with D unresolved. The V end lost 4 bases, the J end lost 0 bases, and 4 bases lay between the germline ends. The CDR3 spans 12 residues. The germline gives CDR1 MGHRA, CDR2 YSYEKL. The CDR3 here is CASSLDSYEQYF. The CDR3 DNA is TGCGCCAGCAGCCTCGACTCCTACGAGCAGTACTTC.

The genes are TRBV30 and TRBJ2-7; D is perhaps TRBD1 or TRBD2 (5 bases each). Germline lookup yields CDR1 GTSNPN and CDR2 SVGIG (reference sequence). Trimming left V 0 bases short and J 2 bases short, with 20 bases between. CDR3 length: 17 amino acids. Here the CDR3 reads CAWSVTQGALSAYEQYF. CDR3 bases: TGTGCCTGGAGTGTAACCCAGGGAGCCCTCTCGGCCTACGAGCAGTACTTC.

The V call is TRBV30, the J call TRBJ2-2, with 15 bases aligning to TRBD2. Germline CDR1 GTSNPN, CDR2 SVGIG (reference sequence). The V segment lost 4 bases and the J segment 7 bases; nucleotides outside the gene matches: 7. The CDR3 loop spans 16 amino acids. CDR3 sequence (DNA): TGTGCCTGGAATCCGGGACTAGCGGGAGGATACGGGGAGCTGTTTTTT. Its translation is CAWNPGLAGGYGELFF.

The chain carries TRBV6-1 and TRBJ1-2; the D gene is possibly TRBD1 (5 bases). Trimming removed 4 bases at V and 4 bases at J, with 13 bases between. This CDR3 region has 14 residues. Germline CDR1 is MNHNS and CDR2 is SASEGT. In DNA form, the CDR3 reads TGTGCCAGCAGTGTGCGGGTTAGGGGCTATGGCTACACCTTC. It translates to CASSVRVRGYGYTF.

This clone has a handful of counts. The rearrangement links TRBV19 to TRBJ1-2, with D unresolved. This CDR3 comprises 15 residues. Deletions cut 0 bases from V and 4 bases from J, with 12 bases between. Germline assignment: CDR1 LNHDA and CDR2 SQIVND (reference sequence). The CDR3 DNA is TGTGCCAGTAGTATAGATTTACAGAAAAGCTATGGCTACACCTTC. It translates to CASSIDLQKSYGYTF.

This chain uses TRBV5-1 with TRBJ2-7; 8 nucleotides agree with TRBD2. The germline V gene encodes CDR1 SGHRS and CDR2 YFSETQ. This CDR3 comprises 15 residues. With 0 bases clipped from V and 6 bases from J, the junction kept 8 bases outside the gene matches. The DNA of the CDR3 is TGCGCCAGCAGCTTGGAGGCAAGCGGGGGCTTCGAGCAGTACTTC. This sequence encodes CASSLEASGGFEQYF. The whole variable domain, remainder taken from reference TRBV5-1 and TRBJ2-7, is KAGVTQTPRYLIKTRGQQVTLSCSPISGHRSVSWYQQTPGQGLQFLFEYFSETQRNKGNFPGRFSGRQFSNSRSEMNVSTLELGDSALYLCASSLEASGGFEQYFGPGTRLTVT.

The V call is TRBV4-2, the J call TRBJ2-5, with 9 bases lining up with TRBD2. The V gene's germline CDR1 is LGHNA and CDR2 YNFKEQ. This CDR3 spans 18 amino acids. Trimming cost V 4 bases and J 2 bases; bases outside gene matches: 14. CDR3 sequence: CASSLSRVAGVGQETQYF. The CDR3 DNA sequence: TGTGCCAGCAGCCTTTCGAGGGTAGCGGGAGTCGGGCAAGAGACCCAGTACTTC.

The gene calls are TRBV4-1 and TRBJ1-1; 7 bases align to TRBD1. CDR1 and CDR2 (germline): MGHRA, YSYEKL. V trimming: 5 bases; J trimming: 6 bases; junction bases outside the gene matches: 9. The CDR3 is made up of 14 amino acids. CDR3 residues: CASSKRDREAEAFF. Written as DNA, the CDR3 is TGCGCCAGCAGCAAACGGGACAGAGAAGCTGAAGCTTTCTTT.

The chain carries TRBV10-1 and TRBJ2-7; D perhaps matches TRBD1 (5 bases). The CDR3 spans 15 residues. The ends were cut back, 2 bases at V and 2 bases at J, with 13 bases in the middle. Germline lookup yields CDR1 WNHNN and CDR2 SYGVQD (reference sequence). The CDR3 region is CASSESQGSPYEQYF. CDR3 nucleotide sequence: TGCGCCAGCAGTGAGAGCCAGGGTAGTCCCTACGAGCAGTACTTC.

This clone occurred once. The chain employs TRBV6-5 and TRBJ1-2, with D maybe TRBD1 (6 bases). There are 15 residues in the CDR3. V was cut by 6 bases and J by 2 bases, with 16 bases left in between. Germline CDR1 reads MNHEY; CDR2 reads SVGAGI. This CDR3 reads CASSPDWTANYGYTF. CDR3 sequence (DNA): TGTGCCAGCAGCCCAGATTGGACAGCGAACTATGGCTACACCTTC.

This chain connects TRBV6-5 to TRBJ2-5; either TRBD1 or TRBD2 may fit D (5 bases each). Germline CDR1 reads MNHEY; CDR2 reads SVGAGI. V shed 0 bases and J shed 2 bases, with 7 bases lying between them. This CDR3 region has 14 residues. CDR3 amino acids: CASSYSGPQETQYF. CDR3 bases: TGTGCCAGCAGTTACTCGGGACCTCAAGAGACCCAGTACTTC.

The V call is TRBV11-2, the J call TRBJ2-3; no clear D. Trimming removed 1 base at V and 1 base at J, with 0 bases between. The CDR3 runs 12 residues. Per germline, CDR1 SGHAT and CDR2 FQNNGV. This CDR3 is CASSLGTDTQYF. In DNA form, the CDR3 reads TGTGCCAGCAGCTTAGGCACAGATACGCAGTATTTT.

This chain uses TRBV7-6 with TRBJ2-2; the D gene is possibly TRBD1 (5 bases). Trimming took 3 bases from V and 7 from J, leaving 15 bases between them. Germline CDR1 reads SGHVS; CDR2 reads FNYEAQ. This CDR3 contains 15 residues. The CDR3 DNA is TGTGCCAGCAGCTTGGGAACAGGAGTGGTCGGGGAGCTGTTTTTT. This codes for CASSLGTGVVGELFF.

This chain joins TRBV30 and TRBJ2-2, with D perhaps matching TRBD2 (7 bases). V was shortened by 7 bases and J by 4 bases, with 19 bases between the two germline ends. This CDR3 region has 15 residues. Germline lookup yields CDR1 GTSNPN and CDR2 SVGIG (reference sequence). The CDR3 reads CASSGGPISTGELFF. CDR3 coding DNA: TGTGCCTCCTCCGGGGGGCCCATAAGCACCGGGGAGCTGTTTTTT.

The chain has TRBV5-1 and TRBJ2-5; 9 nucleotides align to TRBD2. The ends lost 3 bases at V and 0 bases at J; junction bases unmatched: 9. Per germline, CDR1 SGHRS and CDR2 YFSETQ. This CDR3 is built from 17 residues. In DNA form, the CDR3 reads TGCGCCAGCAGCTCCTGGTTTAGCGGGAGTCACCAAGAGACCCAGTACTTC. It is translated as CASSSWFSGSHQETQYF.

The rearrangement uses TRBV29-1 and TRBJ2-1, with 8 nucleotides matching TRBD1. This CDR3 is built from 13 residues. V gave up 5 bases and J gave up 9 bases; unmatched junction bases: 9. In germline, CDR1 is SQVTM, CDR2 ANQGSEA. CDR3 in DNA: TGCAGCGTTATAGTGACAGGGGTATCTGAGCAGTTCTTC. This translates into CSVIVTGVSEQFF.

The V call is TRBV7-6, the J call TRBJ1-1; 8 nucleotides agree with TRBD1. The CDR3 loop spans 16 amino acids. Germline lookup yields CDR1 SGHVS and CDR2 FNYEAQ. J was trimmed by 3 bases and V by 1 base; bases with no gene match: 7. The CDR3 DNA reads TGTGCCAGCAGCTTAGGTCTCACAGGGGGAGACACTGAAGCTTTCTTT. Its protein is CASSLGLTGGDTEAFF. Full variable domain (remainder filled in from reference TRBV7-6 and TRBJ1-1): GAGVSQSPRYKVTKRGQDVALRCDPISGHVSLYWYRQALGQGPEFLTYFNYEAQQDKSGLPNDRFSAERPEGSISTLTIQRTEQRDSAMYRCASSLGLTGGDTEAFFGQGTRLTVV.

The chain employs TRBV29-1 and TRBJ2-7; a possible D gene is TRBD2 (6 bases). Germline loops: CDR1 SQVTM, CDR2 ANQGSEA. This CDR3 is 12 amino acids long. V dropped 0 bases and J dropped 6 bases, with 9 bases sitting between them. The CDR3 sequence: CSVEDWRGEQYF. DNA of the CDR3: TGCAGCGTTGAAGATTGGAGGGGCGAGCAGTACTTC.